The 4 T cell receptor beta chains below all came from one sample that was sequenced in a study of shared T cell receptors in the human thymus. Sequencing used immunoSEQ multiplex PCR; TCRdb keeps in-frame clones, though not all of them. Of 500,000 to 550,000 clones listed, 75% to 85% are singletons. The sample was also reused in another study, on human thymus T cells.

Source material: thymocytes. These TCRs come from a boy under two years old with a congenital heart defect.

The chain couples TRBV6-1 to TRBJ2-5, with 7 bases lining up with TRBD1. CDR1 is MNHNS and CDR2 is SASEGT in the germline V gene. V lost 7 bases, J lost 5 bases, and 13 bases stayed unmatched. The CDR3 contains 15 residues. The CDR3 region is CASTPPQGVTETQYF. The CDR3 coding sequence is TGTGCCAGCACTCCTCCCCAGGGGGTGACGGAGACCCAGTACTTC.

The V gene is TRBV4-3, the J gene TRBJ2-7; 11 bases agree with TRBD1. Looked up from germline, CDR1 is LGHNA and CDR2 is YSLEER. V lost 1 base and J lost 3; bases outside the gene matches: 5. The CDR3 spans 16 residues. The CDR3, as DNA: TGCGCCAGCAGCCAAGTCACCGGGACAGGGGGCTACGAGCAGTACTTC. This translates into CASSQVTGTGGYEQYF.

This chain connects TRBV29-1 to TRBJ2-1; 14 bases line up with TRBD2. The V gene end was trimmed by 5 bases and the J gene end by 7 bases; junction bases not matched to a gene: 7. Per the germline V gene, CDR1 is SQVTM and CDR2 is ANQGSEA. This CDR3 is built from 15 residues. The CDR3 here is CSVLPGLAGANEQFF. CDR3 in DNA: TGCAGCGTTTTACCGGGACTAGCGGGAGCAAATGAGCAGTTCTTC.

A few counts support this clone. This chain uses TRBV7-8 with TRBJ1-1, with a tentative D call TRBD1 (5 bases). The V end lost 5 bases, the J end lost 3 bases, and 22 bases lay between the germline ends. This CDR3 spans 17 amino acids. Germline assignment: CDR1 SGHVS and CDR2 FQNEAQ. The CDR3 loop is CASSARWAGESDTEAFF. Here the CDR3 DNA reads TGTGCCAGCAGCGCCCGCTGGGCGGGGGAATCGGACACTGAAGCTTTCTTT.